The clone carrying this T cell receptor beta chain showed up just a few times. These data are taken from a study of T-cell memory formation after mild COVID-19. The CDR3 runs to 12 residues. V was cut by 1 base and J by 1 base, with 4 bases left in between. Germline CDR1 and CDR2: DFQATT and SNEGSKA (reference sequence). TCRdb analysed the 5' RACE reads with MiXCR anew, one entry per CDR3 protein. The sample lists about 500,000 distinct CDR3 sequences; roughly 22% were seen once. The TCR comes from an adult woman who had mild COVID-19 (a few samples of this study predate the infection). Cell type and time point are not known. The rearrangement joins TRBV20-1 to TRBJ1-1; no clear D. Source material: PBMCs or a T cell subset sorted from them (not recorded which). In DNA form, the CDR3 reads TGCAGTGCTAGAGTGAAGAACACTGAAGCTTTCTTT. Translated, it gives CSARVKNTEAFF.